Each of the 31 T cell receptor beta chains below was sequenced from the same sample in a study of T cell changes during pregnancy in multiple sclerosis. Assay used: immunoSEQ multiplex PCR; TCRdb lists only in-frame clones, some missing. The sample holds approximately 47,000 clones; 85% to 95% are singletons and the top ten take over 0.45%. Sequenced here: CD4+ T cells from peripheral blood mononuclear cells, sampled in the first trimester of pregnancy. These receptors all come from a female donor with multiple sclerosis, enrolled in a pregnancy study.

This chain uses TRBV7-9 with TRBJ1-1, with D unresolved. V was cut by 4 bases and J by 0 bases, with 3 bases left in between. Germline CDR1 is SEHNR and CDR2 is FQNEAQ (reference sequence). The CDR3 contains 12 residues. CDR3 nucleotide sequence: TGTGCCAGCAGCTACATGAACACTGAAGCTTTCTTT. The encoded protein is CASSYMNTEAFF. Supplemented by reference TRBV7-9 and TRBJ1-1, the full variable domain reads DTGVSQNPRHKITKRGQNVTFRCDPISEHNRLYWYRQTLGQGPEFLTYFQNEAQLEKSRLLSDRFSAERPKGSFSTLEIQRTEQGDSAMYLCASSYMNTEAFFGQGTRLTVV.

V is TRBV5-1 and J is TRBJ1-3; no clear D gene. This CDR3 is 15 amino acids long. The V end lost 0 bases, the J end lost 0 bases, and 7 bases lay between the germline ends. Germline V CDR1 and CDR2: SGHRS, YFSETQ. The CDR3 protein is CASSLGGFSGNTIYF. DNA for the CDR3: TGCGCCAGCAGCTTGGGAGGCTTCTCTGGAAACACCATATATTTT.

This rearrangement joins TRBV6-5 to TRBJ2-7; 8 nucleotides line up with TRBD2. V was pared by 7 bases and J by 5 bases, with 10 bases of the junction left unmatched. Germline CDR1 is MNHEY and CDR2 is SVGAGI. This CDR3 region has 14 residues. The CDR3 here is CASTPLGGANEQYF. The CDR3 nucleotides are TGTGCCAGCACGCCCCTCGGGGGGGCCAACGAGCAGTACTTC.

Turning to this clone: Its ends do not fully match the called genes, so a read error is possible. The chain employs TRBV7-7 and TRBJ2-5; 16 positions match TRBD2. The germline V gene has CDR1 SSHAT and CDR2 FNYEAQ (reference sequence). The CDR3 consists of 15 residues. As DNA, the CDR3 is TGTGCTAGCAGCCCGGGACTAGCGGGGGGGGAGACCCAGTACTTC. Its translation: CASSPGLAGGETQYF. Looking up the rest from reference TRBV7-7 and TRBJ2-5 gives the full variable domain: GAGVSQSPRYKVTKRGQDVTLRCDPISSHATLYWYQQALGQGPEFLTYFNYEAQPDKSGLPSDRFSAERPEGSISTLTIQRTEQRDSAMYRCASSPGLAGGETQYFGPGTRLLVL.

The V and J genes are TRBV19 and TRBJ2-2; a possible D gene is TRBD2 (6 bases). Germline-derived CDR1 and CDR2 are LNHDA and SQIVND (reference sequence). The germline V and J ends were trimmed by 1 base and 4 bases, with 16 bases remaining between them. The CDR3 contains 17 residues. The CDR3 sequence is CASSIVPGLASTGELFF. Here the CDR3 DNA reads TGTGCCAGTAGTATAGTCCCTGGGCTAGCGAGCACCGGGGAGCTGTTTTTT.

J is TRBJ1-2 and V is TRBV19; 7 positions match TRBD1. Per germline, CDR1 LNHDA and CDR2 SQIVND (reference sequence). The junction had 6 bases not matched to a gene; V was cut back by 3 bases and J by 8 bases. This CDR3 is 13 amino acids long. The CDR3 reads CASSIGTGDGYTF. The CDR3 DNA follows: TGTGCCAGTAGTATTGGCACAGGGGACGGCTACACCTTC.

The CDR3 loop reads CASSVTGGLTEAFF. CDR3 DNA: TGTGCCAGCAGTGTCACAGGGGGCTTAACTGAAGCTTTCTTT. This chain connects TRBV6-1 to TRBJ1-1; TRBD1 aligns across 9 bases. The CDR3 runs to 14 residues. Germline V gene data show CDR1 as MNHNS and CDR2 as SASEGT. After removal of 4 bases from V and 5 bases from J, the junction contained 5 bases not matched to a gene.

The J gene is TRBJ1-1, the V gene TRBV18; D is perhaps TRBD1 (5 bases). Germline V gene sequence: CDR1 KGHSH, CDR2 LQKENI. This CDR3 is 14 amino acids long. Trimming took 2 bases from V and 6 from J, leaving 13 bases between them. The CDR3 here is CASSPGQGTPEAFF. The CDR3 nucleotides read TGTGCCAGCTCACCAGGTCAGGGAACGCCTGAAGCTTTCTTT.

This chain joins TRBV4-2 and TRBJ2-3; 8 positions match TRBD2. The V gene end was trimmed by 1 base and the J gene end by 1 base; junction bases not matched to a gene: 13. CDR1 LGHNA and CDR2 YNFKEQ come from the germline V gene. This CDR3 is 19 amino acids long. The CDR3 sequence: CASSQGPGRISGGTDTQYF. Here the CDR3 DNA reads TGTGCCAGCAGCCAAGGGCCAGGTCGCATTAGCGGGGGCACAGATACGCAGTATTTT.

V is TRBV5-1 and J is TRBJ2-3; a possible D gene is TRBD2 (6 bases). CDR3 length equals 15 residues. Trimming shortened V by 0 bases and J by 0 bases, and 8 bases separated the two germline ends. Germline V gene lookup returns CDR1 SGHRS and CDR2 YFSETQ. This CDR3 reads CASSLDGGSTDTQYF. CDR3 sequence (DNA): TGCGCCAGCAGCTTGGATGGGGGGAGCACAGATACGCAGTATTTT.

The gene calls are TRBV6-6 and TRBJ1-2, with TRBD1 as a possible D gene (5 bases). The CDR3 is made up of 13 amino acids. CDR1 MNHNY and CDR2 SVGAGI come from the germline V gene (reference sequence). V lost 7 bases, J lost 7 bases, and 16 bases lay in between. The CDR3 DNA sequence: TGTGCCAGCACCGGGGCGGGGGAGGGTGGCTACACCTTC. This translates into CASTGAGEGGYTF.

The rearrangement joins TRBV5-1 to TRBJ2-3; TRBD1 is a possible D gene (7 bases). Germline V gene sequence: CDR1 SGHRS, CDR2 YFSETQ. The CDR3 contains 14 residues. Trimming removed 6 bases at V and 1 base at J, with 12 bases between. CDR3 sequence reads: CASKEGAGTDTQYF. Here the CDR3 DNA reads TGCGCCAGCAAGGAGGGGGCTGGCACAGATACGCAGTATTTT.

J is TRBJ2-5 and V is TRBV29-1, with D perhaps matching TRBD2 (6 bases). CDR1 is SQVTM and CDR2 is ANQGSEA in the germline V gene. The germline V and J ends were trimmed by 8 bases and 4 bases, with 14 bases remaining between them. CDR3 size: 12 residues. For the CDR3, the DNA is TGCAGCACTGGAGGGGCGGGAGAGACCCAGTACTTC. Its translation is CSTGGAGETQYF. The full variable domain, with the rest looked up from reference TRBV29-1 and TRBJ2-5, is SAVISQKPSRDICQRGTSLTIQCQVDSQVTMMFWYRQQPGQSLTLIATANQGSEATYESGFVIDKFPISRPNLTFSTLTVSNMSPEDSSIYLCSTGGAGETQYFGPGTRLLVL.

V gene TRBV7-8 combines with J gene TRBJ1-5; no clear D. The CDR3 runs to 16 residues. Germline lookup yields CDR1 SGHVS and CDR2 FQNEAQ. Trimming left V 5 bases short and J 1 base short, with 15 bases between. CDR3 DNA sequence: TGTGCCAGCAGCCCGCACCGACTAGGGAGCAATCAGCCCCAGCATTTT. It codes for CASSPHRLGSNQPQHF.

V gene TRBV30 combines with J gene TRBJ1-2; D uncertain. The CDR3 loop spans 14 amino acids. Germline-derived CDR1 and CDR2 are GTSNPN and SVGIG (reference sequence). Trimming removed 3 bases from V and 6 bases from J, with 17 bases in between. The CDR3: CAWRSWVFADGYTF. CDR3 DNA sequence: TGTGCCTGGAGGTCCTGGGTATTTGCGGATGGCTACACCTTC.

This chain joins TRBV5-1 and TRBJ2-3; TRBD1 agrees at 7 bases. Per germline, CDR1 SGHRS and CDR2 YFSETQ. V lost 3 bases, J lost 2 bases, and 9 bases stayed unmatched. This CDR3 has 16 residues. The chain's CDR3 is CASSYEGAAVTDTQYF. CDR3 nucleotide sequence: TGCGCCAGCAGCTATGAGGGGGCGGCGGTCACAGATACGCAGTATTTT.

CDR3 loop: CASSWGTGGGAGDYEQYF. For the CDR3, the DNA is TGTGCCAGCAGCTGGGGGACAGGGGGCGGAGCGGGGGACTACGAGCAGTACTTC. This chain uses TRBV7-8 with TRBJ2-7; TRBD1 matches 12 bases. The germline V gene encodes CDR1 SGHVS and CDR2 FQNEAQ. V trimming: 4 bases; J trimming: 3 bases; junction bases outside the gene matches: 13. The CDR3 sequence is 18 residues long.

The J gene is TRBJ2-1, the V gene TRBV9; 10 nucleotides line up with TRBD1. This CDR3 has 17 residues. V was clipped by 4 bases and J by 4 bases; unmatched bases: 11. Germline V gene sequence: CDR1 SGDLS, CDR2 YYNGEE. This CDR3 is CASSITIGDRGYNEQFF. The CDR3 DNA reads as TGTGCCAGCAGCATTACCATTGGGGACAGGGGATACAATGAGCAGTTCTTC.

This clone appeared a single time. The gene calls are TRBV7-2 and TRBJ2-5; weak D call: TRBD2 (6 bases). The CDR3 is 15 amino acids. V dropped 1 base and J dropped 4 bases, with 13 bases sitting between them. CDR1 is SGHTA, CDR2 FQGNSA, per germline. This CDR3 is CASSLGVGTPETQYF. The CDR3 nucleotides are TGTGCCAGCAGCTTAGGGGTGGGGACTCCAGAGACCCAGTACTTC.

This clone was picked up a small number of times. The genes are TRBV12-5 and TRBJ1-5; 7 bases fit TRBD1. Germline-derived CDR1 and CDR2 are LGHNT and FRNRAP. Losses at the gene ends were 0 bases for V and 1 base for J; bases not matched to a gene: 6. There are 17 residues in the CDR3. In nucleotides, the CDR3 is TGTGCTAGTGGTTTGGTACTTACAGGGGTCAGCAATCAGCCCCAGCATTTT. It codes for CASGLVLTGVSNQPQHF.

J is TRBJ2-1 and V is TRBV4-2; TRBD2 aligns across 9 bases. Germline V CDR1 and CDR2: LGHNA, YNFKEQ. CDR3 size: 15 residues. The V segment lost 5 bases and the J segment 9 bases; nucleotides outside the gene matches: 11. The CDR3 is CASSASGGGVSEQFF. The CDR3 DNA follows: TGTGCCAGCAGCGCATCCGGCGGGGGGGTTAGTGAGCAGTTCTTC.

The chain is built from TRBV19 and TRBJ1-5; D not resolved. The CDR3 contains 13 residues. The germline CDR1 and CDR2 sequences are LNHDA and SQIVND (reference sequence). Trimming pared 5 bases from V and 4 bases from J, leaving 9 bases between. The CDR3 sequence: CASSGWANQPQHF. The CDR3 DNA sequence: TGTGCCAGTAGTGGGTGGGCGAATCAGCCCCAGCATTTT.

The chain joins TRBV2 to TRBJ1-2; D perhaps matches TRBD1 (6 bases). This CDR3 spans 15 amino acids. In germline, CDR1 is SNHLY, CDR2 FYNNEI. V lost 3 bases to trimming and J lost 5 bases, with 16 bases between them. This chain's CDR3 is CASSEIAGTLYGYTF. The CDR3 nucleotides read TGTGCCAGCAGTGAGATCGCCGGGACACTTTATGGCTACACCTTC.

The CDR3 sequence: CAISESAGGPHEQYF. In nucleotides, the CDR3 is TGTGCCATCAGTGAGTCAGCGGGGGGGCCTCACGAGCAGTACTTC. The genes are TRBV10-3 and TRBJ2-7, with TRBD2 identical over 10 bases. The J segment lost 5 bases and the V segment lost 0 bases, leaving 4 bases of the junction unmatched. The CDR3 length is 15 residues. Germline V gene lookup returns CDR1 ENHRY and CDR2 SYGVKD.

The chain has TRBV18 and TRBJ1-2; TRBD1 matches at 7 bases. The CDR3 is 15 residues long. From germline, CDR1 is KGHSH and CDR2 LQKENI. J was trimmed by 3 bases and V by 1 base; bases with no gene match: 5. CDR3 nucleotides: TGTGCCAGCTCACCACGAGGGGGCGATGACTATGGCTACACCTTC. Translated: CASSPRGGDDYGYTF.

The chain combines TRBV5-8 with TRBJ2-5, with 8 bases aligning to TRBD1. Germline trimming cut 0 bases from V and 4 bases from J; bases unmatched to any gene: 8. Per the germline V gene, CDR1 is SGHTS and CDR2 is YDEGEE. This CDR3 is 16 amino acids long. The CDR3 coding sequence is TGTGCCAGCAGCTTGGTGAGGACAGGGAGGCGAGAGACCCAGTACTTC. It is translated as CASSLVRTGRRETQYF.

This sequence joins TRBV13 and TRBJ1-4; 7 bases align to TRBD1. The CDR3 is 15 amino acids. V was pared by 6 bases and J by 8 bases, with 12 bases of the junction left unmatched. Germline values: CDR1 PRHDT, CDR2 FYEKMQ (reference sequence). CDR3 protein: CASRKTGWAAEKLFF. DNA for the CDR3: TGTGCCAGCAGGAAGACAGGGTGGGCCGCCGAAAAACTGTTTTTT.

The chain couples TRBV4-1 to TRBJ2-7; 8 nucleotides match TRBD2. Trimming removed 1 base from V and 1 base from J; junction bases left unmatched: 6. The CDR3 is 16 residues long. In germline, CDR1 is MGHRA, CDR2 YSYEKL. Written as DNA, the CDR3 is TGCGCCAGCAGCCAAGCGGTAGCGGGGAATTCCTACGAGCAGTACTTC. This encodes CASSQAVAGNSYEQYF.

The chain carries TRBV6-4 and TRBJ2-3, with D tentatively TRBD2 (5 bases). V was pared by 0 bases and J by 0 bases, with 7 bases between. The CDR3 has 15 residues. Germline V gene data show CDR1 as MRHNA and CDR2 as SNTAGT. The CDR3 nucleotides are TGTGCCAGCAGTGACTCTACGGGGAGCACAGATACGCAGTATTTT. This codes for CASSDSTGSTDTQYF.

This clone occurred once. The V gene is TRBV7-9, the J gene TRBJ1-1; D may be TRBD1 (6 bases). From germline, CDR1 is SEHNR and CDR2 FQNEAQ (reference sequence). With 0 bases removed from V and 11 bases from J, the gap between germline ends came to 10 bases. CDR3 size: 12 residues. The CDR3 region is CASSLAEGGAFF. CDR3 sequence (DNA): TGTGCCAGCAGCTTAGCGGAGGGGGGGGCTTTCTTT.

V gene TRBV30 combines with J gene TRBJ1-2; weak D call: TRBD1 (6 bases). V was clipped by 3 bases and J by 0 bases, with 11 bases between them. CDR3 length: 14 amino acids. Germline V gene sequence: CDR1 GTSNPN, CDR2 SVGIG (reference sequence). Here the CDR3 reads CAWSPDSTNYGYTF. The CDR3, as DNA: TGTGCCTGGAGCCCGGACAGTACTAACTATGGCTACACCTTC.